This TCR beta chain was documented in a study of blood T cell repertoires in COVID-19. This CDR3 is 14 amino acids long. The V gene lost 0 bases and the J gene lost 3 bases, with 8 bases spanning the gap. Per germline, CDR1 ENHRY and CDR2 SYGVKD. The method was immunoSEQ multiplex PCR; TCRdb's version includes in-frame clones alone and lacks a portion of them. The sample consists of under 200,000 clones, roughly 82% of them appearing once. The chain couples TRBV10-3 to TRBJ1-2; perhaps TRBD1 as D (5 bases). The sample was PBMCs or T cells enriched from blood (not recorded which). The receptor was derived from a woman aged 55-69 years with acute COVID-19. The chain's CDR3 is CAISESKGHYGYTF. The CDR3 DNA reads TGTGCCATCAGTGAGTCTAAGGGGCACTATGGCTACACCTTC.